The 15 T cell receptor beta chains below were found in one sample sequenced in a study of cytomegalovirus exposure and HLA in healthy donors. This table comes from immunoSEQ multiplex PCR, and its TCRdb copy is limited to in-frame clones, with some not included. This sample has around 260,000 clones, with less than 95% found just once. The sequencing sample was made of PBMCs. The receptors originated from a woman aged 25 to 39 in good health and CMV-seronegative.

The chain links TRBV4-1 to TRBJ1-5, with D uncertain. CDR3 length: 16 residues. Germline V gene lookup returns CDR1 MGHRA and CDR2 YSYEKL. V lost 0 bases, J lost 4 bases, and 13 bases lay in between. The CDR3 here is CASSQDSGEDNQPQHF. In DNA form, the CDR3 reads TGCGCCAGCAGCCAAGATAGCGGGGAGGATAATCAGCCCCAGCATTTT.

The chain has TRBV27 and TRBJ2-1; TRBD2 aligns across 11 bases. The germline CDR1 and CDR2 sequences are MNHEY and SMNVEV (reference sequence). V was pared by 7 bases and J by 4 bases, with 6 bases of the junction left unmatched. CDR3 length: 15 amino acids. The CDR3 reads CASTSTSGIYNEQFF. The CDR3 coding sequence is TGTGCCAGCACATCGACTAGCGGGATTTACAATGAGCAGTTCTTC.

The V gene is TRBV28, the J gene TRBJ2-7; TRBD2 aligns across 11 bases. The CDR3 spans 15 residues. CDR1 and CDR2 (germline): MDHEN, SYDVKM. After removal of 4 bases from V and 4 bases from J, the junction contained 6 bases not matched to a gene. CDR3 coding DNA: TGTGCCAGCAGTTCCCGGGGACTAGCGGCGTACGAGCAGTACTTC. Protein: CASSSRGLAAYEQYF.

This sequence joins TRBV7-9 and TRBJ1-1; D not certain. The germline V gene encodes CDR1 SEHNR and CDR2 FQNEAQ (reference sequence). V dropped 5 bases and J dropped 3 bases, with 10 bases sitting between them. This CDR3 region has 13 residues. CDR3 nucleotide sequence: TGTGCCAGCAGCCCCTGGGGAGACACTGAAGCTTTCTTT. This translates into CASSPWGDTEAFF.

The rearrangement joins TRBV10-2 to TRBJ2-1, with 8 bases lining up with TRBD2. J was trimmed by 7 bases and V by 2 bases; bases with no gene match: 7. This CDR3 is 15 amino acids long. In germline, CDR1 is WSHSY, CDR2 SAAADI. The CDR3 DNA is TGCGCCAGCAGTGAGCTGGGGGCGGGAGGAAATGAGCAGTTCTTC. Translated, it gives CASSELGAGGNEQFF.

V gene TRBV6-5 combines with J gene TRBJ2-2; D remains unclear. Trimming left V 0 bases short and J 5 bases short, with 1 base between. This CDR3 has 12 amino acids. Germline CDR1 reads MNHEY; CDR2 reads SVGAGI. The CDR3 here is CASSYSTGELFF. The CDR3 bases are TGTGCCAGCAGTTACTCGACCGGGGAGCTGTTTTTT.

The chain links TRBV6-1 to TRBJ2-7; D may match TRBD1 or TRBD2 (6 bases each). This CDR3 is built from 18 residues. CDR1 and CDR2 (germline): MNHNS, SASEGT. V lost 0 bases, J lost 6 bases, and 24 bases lay in between. The CDR3 coding sequence is TGTGCCAGCAGTGAAGCACAGTACAGGGCAGGAGGGCCGAGCGAGCAGTACTTC. This translates into CASSEAQYRAGGPSEQYF.

The chain couples TRBV6-5 to TRBJ2-7; 8 nucleotides line up with TRBD1. The junction had 3 bases not matched to a gene; V was cut back by 6 bases and J by 5 bases. CDR3 length: 12 amino acids. Germline lookup yields CDR1 MNHEY and CDR2 SVGAGI. Here the CDR3 DNA reads TGTGCCAGCAGACGGACAGGGAACGAGCAGTACTTC. Translated, it gives CASRRTGNEQYF.

The gene calls are TRBV19 and TRBJ2-3; TRBD2 matches at 12 bases. The CDR3 extends over 18 amino acids. Germline V gene data show CDR1 as LNHDA and CDR2 as SQIVND (reference sequence). V trimming: 5 bases; J trimming: 2 bases; junction bases outside the gene matches: 11. In DNA form, the CDR3 reads TGTGCCAGTAGTGAACTCCCGGGACTAGCGGGTCCCACAGATACGCAGTATTTT. Residues: CASSELPGLAGPTDTQYF.

The gene calls are TRBV7-2 and TRBJ2-7; a possible D gene is TRBD1 (6 bases). The CDR3 spans 14 residues. Germline lookup yields CDR1 SGHTA and CDR2 FQGNSA. V shed 2 bases and J shed 6 bases, with 14 bases lying between them. As DNA, the CDR3 is TGTGCCAGCAGCTTAAGCGTCAGGGGAATCGAGCAGTACTTC. Its translation: CASSLSVRGIEQYF.

The J gene is TRBJ2-7, the V gene TRBV13; 10 bases line up with TRBD1. This CDR3 is built from 14 residues. The germline CDR1 and CDR2 sequences are PRHDT and FYEKMQ (reference sequence). After removal of 4 bases from V and 4 bases from J, the junction contained 4 bases not matched to a gene. This chain's CDR3 is CASSSGQGNYEQYF. The DNA of the CDR3 is TGTGCCAGCAGCTCGGGACAGGGGAATTACGAGCAGTACTTC.

This chain links TRBV19 with TRBJ2-7, with TRBD1 identical over 8 bases. Germline assignment: CDR1 LNHDA and CDR2 SQIVND (reference sequence). This CDR3 is built from 15 residues. V gave up 3 bases and J gave up 2 bases; unmatched junction bases: 6. CDR3 DNA sequence: TGTGCCAGTAGTATGGGAACACAGGGGGCCTACGAGCAGTACTTC. Residues: CASSMGTQGAYEQYF.

The V and J genes are TRBV13 and TRBJ1-2, with D hard to call. The CDR3 is 13 residues long. Trimming took 0 bases from V and 5 from J, leaving 7 bases between them. The germline CDR1 and CDR2 sequences are PRHDT and FYEKMQ (reference sequence). The CDR3 spells CASSLGGQYGYTF. CDR3 bases: TGTGCCAGCAGCTTAGGTGGGCAATATGGCTACACCTTC.

The J gene is TRBJ2-7, the V gene TRBV10-3; 15 nucleotides match TRBD2. CDR1 and CDR2 (germline): ENHRY, SYGVKD. V dropped 5 bases and J dropped 1; count of bases not matched to a gene: 12. The CDR3 length is 19 residues. CDR3 DNA: TGTGCCATCAGTCGGACAGGGGCCGGGACTAGCGGGAGGTCCTACGAGCAGTACTTC. As protein: CAISRTGAGTSGRSYEQYF.

The chain has TRBV4-1 and TRBJ1-4, with a tentative D call TRBD1 (6 bases). V was shortened by 1 base and J by 6 bases, with 18 bases between the two germline ends. Germline-derived CDR1 and CDR2 are MGHRA and YSYEKL. The CDR3 runs 17 residues. The CDR3 DNA is TGCGCCAGCAGCCAAGGGTTATGGGGGACACTAGATGAAAAACTGTTTTTT. This translates into CASSQGLWGTLDEKLFF.